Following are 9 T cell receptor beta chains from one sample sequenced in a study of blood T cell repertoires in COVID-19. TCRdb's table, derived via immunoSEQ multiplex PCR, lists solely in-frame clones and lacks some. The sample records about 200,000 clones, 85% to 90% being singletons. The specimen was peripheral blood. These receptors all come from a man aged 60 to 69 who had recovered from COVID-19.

The CDR3 nucleotides are TGTGCCAGTAGTACCTTGAGCAATCAGCCCCAGCATTTT. Protein: CASSTLSNQPQHF. The J gene is TRBJ1-5, the V gene TRBV19; D unresolved. CDR1 and CDR2 from the germline V gene are LNHDA and SQIVND (reference sequence). The CDR3 loop spans 13 amino acids. The V end was cut by 4 bases, the J end by 1 base, with 5 bases between.

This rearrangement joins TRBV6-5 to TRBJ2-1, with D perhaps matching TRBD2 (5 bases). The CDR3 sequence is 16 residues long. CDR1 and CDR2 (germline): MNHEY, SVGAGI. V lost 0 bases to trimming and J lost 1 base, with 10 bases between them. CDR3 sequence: CASSYSPSGSYNEQFF. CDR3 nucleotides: TGTGCCAGCAGTTACTCGCCCAGCGGATCCTACAATGAGCAGTTCTTC.

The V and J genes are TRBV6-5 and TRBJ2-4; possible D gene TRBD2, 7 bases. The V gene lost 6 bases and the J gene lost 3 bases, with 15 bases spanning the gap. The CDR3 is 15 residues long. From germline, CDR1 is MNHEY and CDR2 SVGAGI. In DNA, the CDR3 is TGTGCCAGCAGGGGGGGGGCTTTCGTCAAAAACATTCAGTACTTC. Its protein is CASRGGAFVKNIQYF.

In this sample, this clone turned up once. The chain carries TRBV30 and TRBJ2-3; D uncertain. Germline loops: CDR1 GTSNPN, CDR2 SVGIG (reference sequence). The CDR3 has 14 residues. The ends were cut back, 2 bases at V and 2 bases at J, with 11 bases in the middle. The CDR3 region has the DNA TGTGCCTGGAGTATAAGTTCGGTCACAGATACGCAGTATTTT. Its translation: CAWSISSVTDTQYF.

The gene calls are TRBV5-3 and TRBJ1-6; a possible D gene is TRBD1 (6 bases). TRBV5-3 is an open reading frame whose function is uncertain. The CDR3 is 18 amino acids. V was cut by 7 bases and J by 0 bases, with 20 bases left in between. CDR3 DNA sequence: TGTGCCAGATCAGTTTCCGCTCGGACAGCCTCCTATAATTCACCCCTCCACTTT. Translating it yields CARSVSARTASYNSPLHF.

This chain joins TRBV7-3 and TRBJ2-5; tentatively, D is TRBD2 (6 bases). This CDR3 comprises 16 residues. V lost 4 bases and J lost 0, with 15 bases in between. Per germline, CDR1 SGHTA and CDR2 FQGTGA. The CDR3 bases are TGTGCCAGCAGCTACCCCGGGACGGGGGACCAAGAGACCCAGTACTTC. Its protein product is CASSYPGTGDQETQYF.

The CDR3 sequence: CASSEAVAGHNEQFF. Here the CDR3 DNA reads TGTGCCAGCAGTGAAGCGGTAGCGGGCCACAATGAGCAGTTCTTC. This chain joins TRBV6-1 and TRBJ2-1, with 7 positions matching TRBD2. CDR3 size: 15 residues. Trimming removed 0 bases from V and 5 bases from J; junction bases left unmatched: 4. Germline CDR1 reads MNHNS; CDR2 reads SASEGT.

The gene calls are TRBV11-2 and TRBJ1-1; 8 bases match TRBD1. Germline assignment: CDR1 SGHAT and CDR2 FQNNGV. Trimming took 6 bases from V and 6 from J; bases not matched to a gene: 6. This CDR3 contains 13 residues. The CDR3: CASSGQGFAEAFF. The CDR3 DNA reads TGTGCCAGCAGTGGACAGGGATTCGCTGAAGCTTTCTTT.

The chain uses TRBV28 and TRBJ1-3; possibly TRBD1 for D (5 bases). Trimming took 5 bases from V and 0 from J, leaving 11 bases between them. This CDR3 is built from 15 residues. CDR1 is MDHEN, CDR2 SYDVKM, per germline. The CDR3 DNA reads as TGTGCCAGCAGTCGACAGTCCATCTCTGGAAACACCATATATTTT. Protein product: CASSRQSISGNTIYF.